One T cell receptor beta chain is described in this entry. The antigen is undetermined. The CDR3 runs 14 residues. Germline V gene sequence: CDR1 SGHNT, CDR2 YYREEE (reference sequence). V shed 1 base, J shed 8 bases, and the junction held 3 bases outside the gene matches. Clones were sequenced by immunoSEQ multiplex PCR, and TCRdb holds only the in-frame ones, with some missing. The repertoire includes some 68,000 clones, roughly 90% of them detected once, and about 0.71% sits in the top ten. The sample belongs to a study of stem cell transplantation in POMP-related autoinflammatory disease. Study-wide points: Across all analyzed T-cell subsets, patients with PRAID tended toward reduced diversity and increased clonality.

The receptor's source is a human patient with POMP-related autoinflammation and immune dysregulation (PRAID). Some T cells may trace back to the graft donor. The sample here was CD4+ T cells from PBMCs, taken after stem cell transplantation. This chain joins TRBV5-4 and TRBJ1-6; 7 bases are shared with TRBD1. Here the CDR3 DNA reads TGTGCCAGCAGCTTGAAGGGGGCAGATTCACCCCTCCACTTT. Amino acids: CASSLKGADSPLHF.